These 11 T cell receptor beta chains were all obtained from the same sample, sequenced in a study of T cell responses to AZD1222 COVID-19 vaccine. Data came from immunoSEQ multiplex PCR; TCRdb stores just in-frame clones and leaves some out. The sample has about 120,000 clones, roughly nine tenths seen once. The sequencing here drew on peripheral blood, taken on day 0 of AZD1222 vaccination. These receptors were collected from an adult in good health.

Here the CDR3 DNA reads TGTGCCAGCAGTCCTAGTGCAGGGGCGGCTTCACCCCTCCACTTT. This codes for CASSPSAGAASPLHF. This chain uses TRBV6-6 with TRBJ1-6; D is possibly TRBD1 (6 bases). In germline, CDR1 is MNHNY, CDR2 SVGAGI (reference sequence). The CDR3 sequence is 15 residues long. Trimming stripped 5 bases from V and 9 bases from J, with 17 bases between.

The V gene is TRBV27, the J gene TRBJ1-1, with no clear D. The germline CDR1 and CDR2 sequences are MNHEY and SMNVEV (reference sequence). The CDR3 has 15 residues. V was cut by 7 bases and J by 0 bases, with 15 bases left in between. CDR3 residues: CASIPNGELNTEAFF. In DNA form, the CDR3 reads TGTGCCAGCATTCCAAACGGTGAATTGAACACTGAAGCTTTCTTT.

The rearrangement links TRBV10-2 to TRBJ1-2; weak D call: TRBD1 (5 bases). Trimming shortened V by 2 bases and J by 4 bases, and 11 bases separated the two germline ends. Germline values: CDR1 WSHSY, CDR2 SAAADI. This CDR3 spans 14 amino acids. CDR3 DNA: TGCGCCAGCAGTGAGGCGGACAATGGCTATGGCTACACCTTC. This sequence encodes CASSEADNGYGYTF.

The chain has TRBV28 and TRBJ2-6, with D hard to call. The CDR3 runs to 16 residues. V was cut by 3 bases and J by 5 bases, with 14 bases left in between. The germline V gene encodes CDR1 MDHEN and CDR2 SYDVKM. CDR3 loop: CASSFRRLRRANVLTF. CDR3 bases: TGTGCCAGCAGTTTTCGACGGCTTAGGCGGGCCAACGTCCTGACTTTC.

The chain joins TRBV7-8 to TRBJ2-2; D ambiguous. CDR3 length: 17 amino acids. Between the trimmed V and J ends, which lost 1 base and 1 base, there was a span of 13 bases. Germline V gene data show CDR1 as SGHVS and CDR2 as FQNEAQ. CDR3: CASSLEQAGRNTGELFF. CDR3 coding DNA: TGTGCCAGCAGCTTAGAGCAGGCAGGAAGGAACACCGGGGAGCTGTTTTTT.

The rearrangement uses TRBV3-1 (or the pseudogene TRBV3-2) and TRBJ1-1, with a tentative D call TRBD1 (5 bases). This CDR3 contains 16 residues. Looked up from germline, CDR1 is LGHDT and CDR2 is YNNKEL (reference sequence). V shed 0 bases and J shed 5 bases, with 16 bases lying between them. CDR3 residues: CASSQEGEGQGTEAFF. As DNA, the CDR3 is TGTGCCAGCAGCCAAGAAGGGGAGGGGCAGGGAACTGAAGCTTTCTTT.

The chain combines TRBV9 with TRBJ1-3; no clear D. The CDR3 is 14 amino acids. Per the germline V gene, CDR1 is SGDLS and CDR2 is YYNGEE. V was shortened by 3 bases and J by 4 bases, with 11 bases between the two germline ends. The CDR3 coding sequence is TGTGCCAGCAGCGCCTCCTCGGTCGGAAACACCATATATTTT. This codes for CASSASSVGNTIYF.

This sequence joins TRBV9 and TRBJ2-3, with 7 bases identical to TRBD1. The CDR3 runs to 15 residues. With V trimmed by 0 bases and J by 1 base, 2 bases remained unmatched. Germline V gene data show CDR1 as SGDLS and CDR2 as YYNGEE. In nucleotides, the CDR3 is TGTGCCAGCAGCGTAGGAGGGGGCGGCACAGATACGCAGTATTTT. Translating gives CASSVGGGGTDTQYF.

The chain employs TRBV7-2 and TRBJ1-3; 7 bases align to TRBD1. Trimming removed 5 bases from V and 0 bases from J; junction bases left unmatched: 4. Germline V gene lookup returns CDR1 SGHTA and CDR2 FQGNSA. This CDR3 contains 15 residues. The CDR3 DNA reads TGTGCCAGCAGCCCGGACAGGCACTCTGGAAACACCATATATTTT. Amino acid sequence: CASSPDRHSGNTIYF.

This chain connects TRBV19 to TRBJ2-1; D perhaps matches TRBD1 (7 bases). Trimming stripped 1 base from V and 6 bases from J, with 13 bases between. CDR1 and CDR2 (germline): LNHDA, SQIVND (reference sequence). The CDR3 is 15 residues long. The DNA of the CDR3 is TGTGCCAGTAGTATAGTGGGGCAGGGGGGCAATGAGCAGTTCTTC. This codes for CASSIVGQGGNEQFF.

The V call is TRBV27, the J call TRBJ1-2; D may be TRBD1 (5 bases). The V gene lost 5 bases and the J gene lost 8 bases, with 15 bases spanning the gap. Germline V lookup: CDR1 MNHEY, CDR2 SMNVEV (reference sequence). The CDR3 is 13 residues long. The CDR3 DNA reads TGTGCCAGCAGTCCCCTGGGACGCCAAGGCTACACCTTC. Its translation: CASSPLGRQGYTF.